One T cell receptor (beta chain) is described in this entry. Its antigen is unidentified. MiXCR was run by TCRdb on the 5' RACE reads, yielding one entry per CDR3 protein. The data show 1.5 million to 2 million distinct CDR3 sequences, around 33% seen once. The source of the sample is a study of identical twins. General observations from the study: Modelling approaches yielded underestimates of out-of-frame TCR alpha sharing between monozygotic twins.

Trimming left V 5 bases short and J 2 bases short, with 10 bases between. This CDR3 is built from 15 residues. The germline V gene encodes CDR1 SGHAT and CDR2 FQNNGV. This clonotype originated in a newborn girl in good health. Specimen: cord blood. The gene calls are TRBV11-2 and TRBJ2-6, with D possibly TRBD1 on 6 matching bases. For the CDR3, the DNA is TGTGCCAGCAGCCCAGGGGCCCCTGGGGCCAACGTCCTGACTTTC. Amino acids: CASSPGAPGANVLTF. The whole variable domain, filled in from reference TRBV11-2 and TRBJ2-6, reads EAGVAQSPRYKIIEKRQSVAFWCNPISGHATLYWYQQILGQGPKLLIQFQNNGVVDDSQLPKDRFSAERLKGVDSTLKIQPAKLEDSAVYLCASSPGAPGANVLTFGAGSRLTVL.